This TCR beta chain was identified in a study of blood T cells in healthy people across ages. A remark on this clonotype: Its antigen is not known.

Donation came from healthy Caucasian individuals in Russia who were aged roughly 6 to 95. The authors ran a second PCR of 7 to 11 cycles using a sample-barcoded 5' primer and a J-beta primer mix. TCRdb fed the 5' RACE reads into MiXCR, producing one record per CDR3 protein. The sample lists 1,800,000 or so distinct CDR3 sequences; roughly 43% were seen once. Study-wide findings and caveats: Higher naive T cell percentage went strongly together with higher TCR beta diversity. Getting older went along with TCR beta diversity per million T cells dropping roughly linearly.

The source material was blood. The receptor was derived from a human donor in good health.

The CDR3 nucleotides read TGTGCCAGCAGTCCCCGGGCGGTAAATGGCTACACCTTC. This codes for CASSPRAVNGYTF. The chain recombines TRBV27 with TRBJ1-2, with unresolved D. The ends were cut back, 5 bases at V and 6 bases at J, with 13 bases in the middle. The CDR3 runs 13 residues. Germline lookup yields CDR1 MNHEY and CDR2 SMNVEV (reference sequence).